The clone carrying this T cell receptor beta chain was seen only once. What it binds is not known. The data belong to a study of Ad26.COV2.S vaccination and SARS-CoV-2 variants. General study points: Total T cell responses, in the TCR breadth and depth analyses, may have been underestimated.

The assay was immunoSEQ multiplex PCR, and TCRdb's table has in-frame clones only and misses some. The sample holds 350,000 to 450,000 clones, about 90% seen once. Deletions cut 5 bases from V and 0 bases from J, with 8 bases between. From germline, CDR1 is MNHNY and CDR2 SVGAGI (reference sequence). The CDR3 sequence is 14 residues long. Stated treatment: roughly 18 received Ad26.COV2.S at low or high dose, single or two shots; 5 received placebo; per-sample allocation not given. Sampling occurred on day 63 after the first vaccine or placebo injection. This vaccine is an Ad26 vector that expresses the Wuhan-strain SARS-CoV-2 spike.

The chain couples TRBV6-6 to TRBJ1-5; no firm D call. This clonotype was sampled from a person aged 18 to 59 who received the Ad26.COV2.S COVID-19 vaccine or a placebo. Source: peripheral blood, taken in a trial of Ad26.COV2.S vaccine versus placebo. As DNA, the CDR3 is TGTGCCAGCAGTCAGAGTGATAGCAATCAGCCCCAGCATTTT. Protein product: CASSQSDSNQPQHF.